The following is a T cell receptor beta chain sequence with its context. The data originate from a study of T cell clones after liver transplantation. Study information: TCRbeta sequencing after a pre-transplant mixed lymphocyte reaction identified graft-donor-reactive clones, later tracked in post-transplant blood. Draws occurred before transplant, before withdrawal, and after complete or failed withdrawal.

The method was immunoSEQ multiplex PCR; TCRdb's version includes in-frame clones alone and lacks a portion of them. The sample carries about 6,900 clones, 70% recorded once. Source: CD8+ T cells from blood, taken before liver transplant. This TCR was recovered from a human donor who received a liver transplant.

The CDR3 nucleotides read TGTGCCAGCGTACCCCGGGATAGTAATTCACCCCTCCACTTT. This translates into CASVPRDSNSPLHF. The chain uses TRBV7-9 and TRBJ1-6; D ambiguous. From germline, CDR1 is SEHNR and CDR2 FQNEAQ (reference sequence). V lost 8 bases and J lost 6, with 14 bases in between. The CDR3 totals 14 residues.